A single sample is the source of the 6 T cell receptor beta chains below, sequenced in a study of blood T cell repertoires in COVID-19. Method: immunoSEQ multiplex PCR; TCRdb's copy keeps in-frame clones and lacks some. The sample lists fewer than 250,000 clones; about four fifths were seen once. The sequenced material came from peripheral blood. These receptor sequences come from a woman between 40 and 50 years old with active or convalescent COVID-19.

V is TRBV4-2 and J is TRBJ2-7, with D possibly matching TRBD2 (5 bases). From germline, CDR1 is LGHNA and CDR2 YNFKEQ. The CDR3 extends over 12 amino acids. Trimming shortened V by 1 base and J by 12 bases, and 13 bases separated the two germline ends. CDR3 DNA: TGTGCCAGCAGCCAAGCCCGGAGGTCAATGTACTTC. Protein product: CASSQARRSMYF.

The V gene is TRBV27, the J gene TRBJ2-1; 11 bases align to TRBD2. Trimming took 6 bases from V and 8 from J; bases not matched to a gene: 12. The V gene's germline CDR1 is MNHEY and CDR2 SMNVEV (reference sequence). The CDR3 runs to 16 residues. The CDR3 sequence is CASSPLTSGNPHEQFF. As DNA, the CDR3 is TGTGCCAGCAGCCCCTTGACTAGCGGGAATCCCCATGAGCAGTTCTTC.

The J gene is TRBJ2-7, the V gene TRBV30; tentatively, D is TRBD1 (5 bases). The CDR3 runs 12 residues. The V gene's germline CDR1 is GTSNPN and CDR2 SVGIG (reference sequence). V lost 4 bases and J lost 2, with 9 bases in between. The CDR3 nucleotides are TGTGCCTGGAAAGGGGAAACCTACGAGCAGTACTTC. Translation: CAWKGETYEQYF.

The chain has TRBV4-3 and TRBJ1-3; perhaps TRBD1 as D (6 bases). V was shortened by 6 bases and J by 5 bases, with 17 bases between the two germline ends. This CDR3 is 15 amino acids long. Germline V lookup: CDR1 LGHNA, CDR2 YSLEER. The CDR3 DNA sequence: TGCGCCAGCAGGCAACAGGGTGATTCTAGAAACACCATATATTTT. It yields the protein CASRQQGDSRNTIYF.

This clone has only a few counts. CDR3: CASRPSSGTGDGYTF. CDR3 sequence (DNA): TGTGCAAGTCGCCCGTCCTCCGGGACAGGGGATGGCTACACCTTC. The chain links TRBV12-2 to TRBJ1-2; the table's TRBD1 call for D was not verified on the DNA. TRBV12-2 is listed as a pseudogene. The CDR3 totals 15 residues.

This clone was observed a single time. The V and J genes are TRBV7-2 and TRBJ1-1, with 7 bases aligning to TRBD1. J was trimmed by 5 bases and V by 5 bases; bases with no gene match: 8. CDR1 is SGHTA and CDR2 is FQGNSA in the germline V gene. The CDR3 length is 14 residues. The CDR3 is CASSRTGGGTEAFF. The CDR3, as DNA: TGTGCCAGCAGCCGGACAGGCGGAGGGACTGAAGCTTTCTTT.